The 23 T cell receptor beta chains below all came from one sample that was sequenced in a study of blood T cell repertoires in COVID-19. Clones were sequenced by immunoSEQ multiplex PCR, and TCRdb holds only the in-frame ones, with some missing. The table records some 200,000 clones, approximately 86% of them present only once. Source material: peripheral blood. These receptors all come from a woman between 25 and 40 years old with COVID-19, enrolled during active disease.

The gene calls are TRBV7-9 and TRBJ2-1; 8 positions match TRBD1. CDR1 and CDR2 (germline): SEHNR, FQNEAQ (reference sequence). The CDR3 runs to 16 residues. Losses at the gene ends were 4 bases for V and 8 bases for J; bases not matched to a gene: 13. CDR3 nucleotides: TGTGCCAGCAGCTCATTCCGGGCAGGGGGCATCGATGAGCAGTTCTTC. Its translation is CASSSFRAGGIDEQFF.

The chain uses TRBV19 and TRBJ1-5; D is possibly TRBD1 (5 bases). The CDR3 has 12 residues. Deletions cut 4 bases from V and 9 bases from J, with 10 bases between. Germline values: CDR1 LNHDA, CDR2 SQIVND (reference sequence). In DNA, the CDR3 is TGTGCCAGTAGTACTTACAGGCGGCCCCAGCATTTT. The encoded protein is CASSTYRRPQHF. Full variable domain (remainder filled in from reference TRBV19 and TRBJ1-5): DGGITQSPKYLFRKEGQNVTLSCEQNLNHDAMYWYRQDPGQGLRLIYYSQIVNDFQKGDIAEGYSVSREKKESFPLTVTSAQKNPTAFYLCASSTYRRPQHFGDGTRLSIL.

The chain employs TRBV6-2 or TRBV6-3 and TRBJ1-1; TRBD1 might be the D (6 bases). Trimming took off 4 bases at V and 3 bases at J, with 15 bases between the two ends. Germline V lookup: CDR1 MNHEY, CDR2 SVGEGT. The CDR3 spans 15 residues. CDR3 sequence (DNA): TGTGCCAGCAGTTCTTTTCGGACAGACTACACTGAAGCTTTCTTT. Its protein product is CASSSFRTDYTEAFF.

The CDR3 DNA reads as TGTGCCAGCAGCCCGGCGGGAGGGGGAGCTGATTACGAGCAGTACTTC. Amino acid sequence: CASSPAGGGADYEQYF. This sequence joins TRBV4-2 and TRBJ2-7; 9 bases agree with TRBD2. V gave up 4 bases and J gave up 4 bases; unmatched junction bases: 11. The length of the CDR3 is 16 residues. Germline CDR1 is LGHNA and CDR2 is YNFKEQ.

The CDR3 DNA reads as TGTGCCAGTAGTTTGGGACAGAGGACGGATGAGCAGTTCTTC. Protein product: CASSLGQRTDEQFF. This chain links TRBV19 with TRBJ2-1, with 7 positions matching TRBD1. The CDR3 has 14 amino acids. The V gene end was trimmed by 5 bases and the J gene end by 8 bases; junction bases not matched to a gene: 9. CDR1 and CDR2 (germline): LNHDA, SQIVND (reference sequence).

The chain links TRBV15 to TRBJ2-2; D might be TRBD1 (7 bases). V lost 1 base and J lost 6, with 12 bases in between. Germline V gene sequence: CDR1 LNHNV, CDR2 YYDKDF (reference sequence). The CDR3 has 15 residues. The CDR3 nucleotides read TGTGCCACCAGCAGAGGGAGGGGGCGCCCCGGGGAGCTGTTTTTT. Its translation is CATSRGRGRPGELFF.

A single count supports this clone. V and J are TRBV28 and TRBJ1-5; tentatively, D is TRBD1 (5 bases). The V end lost 2 bases, the J end lost 3 bases, and 11 bases lay between the germline ends. The CDR3 spans 15 residues. Germline loops: CDR1 MDHEN, CDR2 SYDVKM. CDR3 protein: CASSLDGGNNQPQHF. The CDR3, as DNA: TGTGCCAGCAGTTTAGATGGGGGGAACAATCAGCCCCAGCATTTT.

The chain carries TRBV27 and TRBJ1-1; TRBD1 might be the D (6 bases). With 6 bases removed from V and 4 bases from J, the gap between germline ends came to 12 bases. In germline, CDR1 is MNHEY, CDR2 SMNVEV (reference sequence). The CDR3 runs 13 residues. The CDR3 sequence is CASSLGAPTEAFF. CDR3 DNA sequence: TGTGCCAGCAGCTTGGGGGCCCCCACTGAAGCTTTCTTT.

The chain joins TRBV7-9 to TRBJ2-5, with TRBD1 identical over 8 bases. Losses at the gene ends were 2 bases for V and 13 bases for J; bases not matched to a gene: 6. This CDR3 has 12 residues. Germline lookup yields CDR1 SEHNR and CDR2 FQNEAQ (reference sequence). CDR3 amino acids: CASSLSGDRRYF. CDR3 in DNA: TGTGCCAGCAGCTTAAGTGGGGACAGGCGGTACTTC.

CDR3 DNA: TGTGCCAGCAGCTTTCTGGACAGTGATAATGAAAAACTGTTTTTT. Its protein product is CASSFLDSDNEKLFF. The rearrangement joins TRBV5-6 to TRBJ1-4, with D perhaps TRBD1 (6 bases). Germline V lookup: CDR1 SGHDT, CDR2 YYEEEE. Trimming removed 2 bases from V and 4 bases from J, with 12 bases in between. This CDR3 comprises 15 residues.

The chain is built from TRBV6-6 and TRBJ2-7; no clear D. CDR3 length: 15 residues. Germline lookup yields CDR1 MNHNY and CDR2 SVGAGI (reference sequence). Trimming left V 5 bases short and J 1 base short, with 15 bases between. The CDR3 sequence: CASSTSQVLSYEQYF. The CDR3 DNA reads TGTGCCAGCAGTACCTCCCAGGTGTTATCCTACGAGCAGTACTTC.

This clone has a count of ten or more. This chain joins TRBV27 and TRBJ2-1; 16 nucleotides agree with TRBD2. V was clipped by 4 bases and J by 6 bases; unmatched bases: 9. Per the germline V gene, CDR1 is MNHEY and CDR2 is SMNVEV (reference sequence). CDR3 length equals 18 residues. The chain's CDR3 is CASSWGGLAGGDINEQFF. The CDR3, as DNA: TGTGCCAGCAGTTGGGGGGGACTAGCGGGAGGGGACATCAATGAGCAGTTCTTC.

This chain links TRBV29-1 with TRBJ1-2; tentative D call: TRBD1 (5 bases). Trimming removed 6 bases from V and 0 bases from J, with 14 bases in between. Germline V gives CDR1 SQVTM, CDR2 ANQGSEA. The CDR3 is made up of 14 amino acids. This CDR3 is CSVAVGGTNYGYTF. CDR3 nucleotides: TGCAGCGTGGCAGTGGGGGGAACTAACTATGGCTACACCTTC.

The chain joins TRBV24-1 to TRBJ2-1; 8 bases map to TRBD2. The CDR3 is 17 amino acids. J gave up 6 bases and V 5 bases, and 14 bases lay outside the gene matches. Germline lookup yields CDR1 KGHDR and CDR2 SFDVKD. CDR3 region: CATSGSSGGRVGNEQFF. Here the CDR3 DNA reads TGTGCCACCAGTGGCTCAAGCGGGGGAAGGGTGGGCAATGAGCAGTTCTTC.

This chain links TRBV12-5 with TRBJ1-2; possible D gene TRBD1, 5 bases. The length of the CDR3 is 14 residues. Trimming shortened V by 0 bases and J by 4 bases, and 9 bases separated the two germline ends. CDR1 is LGHNT and CDR2 is FRNRAP in the germline V gene. The CDR3 DNA follows: TGTGCTAGTGGTTTGGTAGGCAGGGCCTATGGCTACACCTTC. It translates to CASGLVGRAYGYTF.

The rearrangement links TRBV5-4 to TRBJ2-1, with 9 bases matching TRBD1. After removal of 3 bases from V and 3 bases from J, the junction contained 4 bases not matched to a gene. The CDR3 totals 15 residues. Germline CDR1 reads SGHNT; CDR2 reads YYREEE (reference sequence). The chain's CDR3 is CASSSPGQGYNEQFF. The CDR3 DNA follows: TGTGCCAGCAGCTCACCGGGACAGGGCTACAATGAGCAGTTCTTC.

This clone was picked up one time. The chain combines TRBV9 with TRBJ1-6; D is possibly TRBD1 (5 bases). CDR1 SGDLS and CDR2 YYNGEE come from the germline V gene. V was clipped by 0 bases and J by 10 bases, with 14 bases between them. The CDR3 sequence is 15 residues long. CDR3 in DNA: TGTGCCAGCAGCGTAGCTCACGGGGGACTCTCACCCCTCCACTTT. This sequence encodes CASSVAHGGLSPLHF.

The chain has TRBV21-1 and TRBJ2-5; no DNA check was done on the table's D call, TRBD2. TRBV21-1 corresponds to a pseudogene. The length of the CDR3 is 12 residues. CDR3 in DNA: TGTGCCAGCAGCAAGGGAGGAGAGACCCAGTACTTC. Its translation: CASSKGGETQYF.

The genes are TRBV27 and TRBJ2-7, with D unresolved. This CDR3 comprises 13 residues. V shed 1 base and J shed 3 bases, with 7 bases lying between them. Germline assignment: CDR1 MNHEY and CDR2 SMNVEV (reference sequence). The CDR3 DNA reads as TGTGCCAGCAGTTTATACGTCAGCTACGAGCAGTACTTC. Translation gives CASSLYVSYEQYF.

This clone was seen a single time. The chain carries TRBV4-1 and TRBJ2-3, with a tentative D call TRBD2 (6 bases). The length of the CDR3 is 16 residues. V was trimmed by 1 base and J by 3 bases, leaving 14 bases between them. Per the germline V gene, CDR1 is MGHRA and CDR2 is YSYEKL. DNA of the CDR3: TGCGCCAGCAGCCAAGGACTAGGTTTGGGTACAGATACGCAGTATTTT. Translated: CASSQGLGLGTDTQYF.

V is TRBV5-1 and J is TRBJ2-7, with 11 bases aligning to TRBD1. The V gene end was trimmed by 3 bases and the J gene end by 1 base; junction bases not matched to a gene: 3. The CDR3 runs 15 residues. Looked up from germline, CDR1 is SGHRS and CDR2 is YFSETQ. CDR3 DNA sequence: TGCGCCAGCAGCTGGGGACAGGGGGTTTCCTACGAGCAGTACTTC. It yields the protein CASSWGQGVSYEQYF.

This clone has a handful of counts. The rearrangement uses TRBV7-9 and TRBJ2-2; D uncertain. The CDR3 length is 14 residues. V gave up 1 base and J gave up 2 bases, with 5 bases separating them. The germline V gene encodes CDR1 SEHNR and CDR2 FQNEAQ (reference sequence). CDR3 nucleotides: TGTGCCAGCAGCTTAGGACAAAACACCGGGGAGCTGTTTTTT. This codes for CASSLGQNTGELFF.

The chain is built from TRBV9 and TRBJ2-7; 9 bases are a match to TRBD1. The germline V gene has CDR1 SGDLS and CDR2 YYNGEE. The CDR3 extends over 16 amino acids. V gave up 3 bases and J gave up 0 bases; unmatched junction bases: 7. The CDR3 DNA is TGTGCCAGCAGCGGCCCTGGGACAGGGAACTCCTACGAGCAGTACTTC. Protein: CASSGPGTGNSYEQYF.